This TCR beta chain was sequenced for a study of breast tumors, draining lymph nodes, adjacent tissues. Broader study findings: That most tumor T cells come from lymph nodes remained unproven. Most tumor T cells seemingly derive from lymph node, then expand in tumor. Compared with lymph nodes, tumors were less diverse; compared with nontumor tissue, more. Tumor and nontumor repertoires were significantly more similar in luminal-like than in basal-like breast cancer.

Breast cancer patients provided tissue from their axillary draining lymph nodes. This clonotype was picked up many times. Its antigen remains unknown. The CDR3 totals 15 residues. V trimming: 1 base; J trimming: 7 bases; junction bases outside the gene matches: 3. The germline CDR1 and CDR2 sequences are SEHNR and FQNEAQ (reference sequence). TCRdb re-called the multiplex PCR reads with MiXCR, one entry per CDR3 protein. The sample has some 130,000 distinct CDR3 sequences, 21% seen once. The rearrangement links TRBV7-9 to TRBJ1-6; 8 bases fit TRBD1. This TCR derives from a female donor with breast cancer. Some clones in this sample may be carry-over from other donors' samples. The specimen sequenced was axillary lymph node tissue. The CDR3 spells CASSLGTGLNSPLHF. The DNA of the CDR3 is TGTGCCAGCAGCTTAGGGACAGGGCTAAATTCACCCCTCCACTTT. Supplemented by reference TRBV7-9 and TRBJ1-6, the full variable domain reads DTGVSQNPRHKITKRGQNVTFRCDPISEHNRLYWYRQTLGQGPEFLTYFQNEAQLEKSRLLSDRFSAERPKGSFSTLEIQRTEQGDSAMYLCASSLGTGLNSPLHFGNGTRLTVT.